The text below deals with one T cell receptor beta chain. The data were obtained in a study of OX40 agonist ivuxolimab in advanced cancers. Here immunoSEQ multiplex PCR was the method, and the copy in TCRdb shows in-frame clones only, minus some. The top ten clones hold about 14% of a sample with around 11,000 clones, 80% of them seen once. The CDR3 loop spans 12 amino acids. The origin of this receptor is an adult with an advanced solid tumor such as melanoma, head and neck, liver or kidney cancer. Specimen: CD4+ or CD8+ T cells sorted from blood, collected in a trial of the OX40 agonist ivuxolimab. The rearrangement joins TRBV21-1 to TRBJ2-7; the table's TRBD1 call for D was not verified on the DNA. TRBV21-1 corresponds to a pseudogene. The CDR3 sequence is CASNRDYHEQYF. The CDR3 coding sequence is TGTGCCAGCAACAGGGATTACCACGAGCAGTACTTC.